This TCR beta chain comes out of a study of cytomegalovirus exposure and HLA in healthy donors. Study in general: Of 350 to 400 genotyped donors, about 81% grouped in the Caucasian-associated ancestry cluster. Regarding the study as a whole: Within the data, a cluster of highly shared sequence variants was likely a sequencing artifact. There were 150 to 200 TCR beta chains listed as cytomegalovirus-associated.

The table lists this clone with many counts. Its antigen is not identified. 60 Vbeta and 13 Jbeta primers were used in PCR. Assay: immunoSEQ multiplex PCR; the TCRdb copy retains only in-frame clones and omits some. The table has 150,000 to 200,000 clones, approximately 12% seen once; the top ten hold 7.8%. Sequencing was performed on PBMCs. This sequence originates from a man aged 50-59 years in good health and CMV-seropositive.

CDR3 sequence reads: CASSQDPGLAGGIYSYEQYF. The CDR3 DNA is TGCGCCAGCAGCCAAGATCCCGGACTAGCGGGGGGTATTTACTCCTACGAGCAGTACTTC. This rearrangement joins TRBV4-3 to TRBJ2-7, with 14 bases identical to TRBD2. Unmatched junction bases numbered 10, after V lost 0 bases and J lost 0 bases. Germline V gene data show CDR1 as LGHNA and CDR2 as YSLEER. The CDR3 extends over 20 amino acids.